Following are 10 T cell receptor beta chains from one sample sequenced in a study of shared clonotypes between healthy human individuals. Profiling relied on immunoSEQ multiplex PCR, and the TCRdb table lists in-frame clones only, not all of them. The sample yields fewer than 400,000 clones, around two thirds seen once. Sample: memory CD4+ T cells sorted from blood. Subset described: CD45RA-negative fraction. Source of these receptors: a man aged 25 to 40 in good health.

Here the CDR3 reads CASSLDSGPGELFF. In DNA, the CDR3 is TGCGCCAGCAGCTTGGACAGCGGCCCCGGGGAGCTGTTTTTT. The rearrangement links TRBV5-1 to TRBJ2-2; the D gene is possibly TRBD2 (5 bases). There are 14 residues in the CDR3. V was pared by 0 bases and J by 6 bases, with 9 bases between. Germline assignment: CDR1 SGHRS and CDR2 YFSETQ.

The rearrangement uses TRBV5-6 and TRBJ2-7; D is unclear. Germline V gene lookup returns CDR1 SGHDT and CDR2 YYEEEE. V lost 2 bases and J 0 bases, leaving 9 bases between the germline ends. CDR3 length: 14 residues. For the CDR3, the DNA is TGTGCCAGCAGCTTAAGGCCGGCCTCCTACGAGCAGTACTTC. It encodes CASSLRPASYEQYF. Complete variable domain (other parts from reference TRBV5-6 and TRBJ2-7): DAGVTQSPTHLIKTRGQQVTLRCSPKSGHDTVSWYQQALGQGPQFIFQYYEEEERQRGNFPDRFSGHQFPNYSSELNVNALLLGDSALYLCASSLRPASYEQYFGPGTRLTVT.

The chain couples TRBV10-3 to TRBJ1-2, with D perhaps matching TRBD1 (5 bases). The CDR3 is 14 residues long. The V and J ends lost 6 bases and 4 bases respectively, with 15 bases between them. The germline CDR1 and CDR2 sequences are ENHRY and SYGVKD. CDR3 in amino acids: CAIRPMGPSYGYTF. As DNA, the CDR3 is TGTGCCATCAGGCCGATGGGGCCTAGCTATGGCTACACCTTC.

V gene TRBV10-1 combines with J gene TRBJ2-1; TRBD2 agrees at 11 bases. The CDR3 loop spans 16 amino acids. Germline CDR1 WNHNN, CDR2 SYGVQD (reference sequence). V lost 4 bases, J lost 3 bases, and 5 bases stayed unmatched. The CDR3 is CASSALAGGGYNEQFF. In nucleotides, the CDR3 is TGCGCCAGCAGTGCCCTAGCGGGAGGTGGCTACAATGAGCAGTTCTTC.

This sequence joins TRBV2 and TRBJ1-2; 8 bases line up with TRBD1. This CDR3 has 13 residues. In germline, CDR1 is SNHLY, CDR2 FYNNEI. J was trimmed by 8 bases and V by 4 bases; bases with no gene match: 6. CDR3 sequence: CASSGQGTGGYTF. The CDR3 bases are TGTGCCAGCAGTGGACAGGGGACAGGAGGCTACACCTTC. Drawing the rest from reference TRBV2 and TRBJ1-2, the complete variable domain is EPEVTQTPSHQVTQMGQEVILRCVPISNHLYFYWYRQILGQKVEFLVSFYNNEISEKSEIFDDQFSVERPDGSNFTLKIRSTKLEDSAMYFCASSGQGTGGYTFGSGTRLTVV.

The chain uses TRBV11-2 and TRBJ2-3, with D unclear. The germline gives CDR1 SGHAT, CDR2 FQNNGV. V was cut by 5 bases and J by 2 bases, with 11 bases left in between. The CDR3 contains 14 residues. CDR3 loop: CASSIRWVTDTQYF. CDR3 nucleotide sequence: TGTGCCAGCAGCATCAGATGGGTCACAGATACGCAGTATTTT.

The chain couples TRBV14 to TRBJ1-1; D is perhaps TRBD1 (6 bases). The CDR3 spans 14 residues. Per germline, CDR1 SGHDN and CDR2 FVKESK. V lost 6 bases and J 4 bases, leaving 15 bases between the germline ends. CDR3 sequence (DNA): TGTGCCAGCAGGTCGGGACATTCGGGCACTGAAGCTTTCTTT. Translating gives CASRSGHSGTEAFF.

The chain combines TRBV6-5 with TRBJ1-2, with D possibly being TRBD1 (5 bases). Looked up from germline, CDR1 is MNHEY and CDR2 is SVGAGI. Trimming removed 4 bases from V and 7 bases from J, with 13 bases in between. This CDR3 contains 13 residues. Here the CDR3 reads CASSSGTRSGYTF. CDR3 nucleotide sequence: TGTGCCAGCAGTTCCGGGACTAGGAGTGGCTACACCTTC.

The chain carries TRBV5-1 and TRBJ2-7, with TRBD2 matching 12 bases. CDR3 length: 13 residues. The germline V gene has CDR1 SGHRS and CDR2 YFSETQ. With 4 bases clipped from V and 8 bases from J, the junction kept 4 bases outside the gene matches. Here the CDR3 reads CASSPTSGGKQYF. For the CDR3, the DNA is TGCGCCAGCAGCCCCACTAGCGGGGGGAAGCAGTACTTC.

This clone was found once. This chain uses TRBV2 with TRBJ2-6; unclear D gene. This CDR3 region has 18 residues. Per the germline V gene, CDR1 is SNHLY and CDR2 is FYNNEI. V lost 1 base and J lost 0, with 13 bases in between. The CDR3: CASSEGRAPSSGANVLTF. In nucleotides, the CDR3 is TGTGCCAGCAGTGAAGGACGAGCGCCTTCCTCTGGGGCCAACGTCCTGACTTTC.